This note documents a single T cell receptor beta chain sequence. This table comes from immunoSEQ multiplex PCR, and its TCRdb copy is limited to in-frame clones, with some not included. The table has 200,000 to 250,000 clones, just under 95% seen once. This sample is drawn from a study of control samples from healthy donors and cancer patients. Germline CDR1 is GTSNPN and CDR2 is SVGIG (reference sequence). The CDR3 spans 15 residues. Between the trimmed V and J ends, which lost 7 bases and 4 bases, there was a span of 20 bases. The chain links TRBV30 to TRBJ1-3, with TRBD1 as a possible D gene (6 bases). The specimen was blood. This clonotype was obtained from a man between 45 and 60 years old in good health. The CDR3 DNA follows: TGTGCCTCCTCTTCAGGGGTTGATCGCGGAAACACCATATATTTT. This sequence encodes CASSSGVDRGNTIYF.